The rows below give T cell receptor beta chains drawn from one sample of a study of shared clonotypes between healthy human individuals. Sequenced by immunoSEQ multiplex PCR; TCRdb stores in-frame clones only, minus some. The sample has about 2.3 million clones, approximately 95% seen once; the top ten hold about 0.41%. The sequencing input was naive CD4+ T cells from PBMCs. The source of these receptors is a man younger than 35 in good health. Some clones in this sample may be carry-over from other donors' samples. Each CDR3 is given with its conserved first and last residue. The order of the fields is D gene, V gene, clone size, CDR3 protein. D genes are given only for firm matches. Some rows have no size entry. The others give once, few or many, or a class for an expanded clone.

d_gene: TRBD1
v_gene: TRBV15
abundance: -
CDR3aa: CATSRGTGLETQYF

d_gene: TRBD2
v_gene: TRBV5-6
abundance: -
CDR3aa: CASSSLSGGRQETQYF

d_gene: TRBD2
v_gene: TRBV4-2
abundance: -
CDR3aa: CASSQTPQREGVTDTQYF

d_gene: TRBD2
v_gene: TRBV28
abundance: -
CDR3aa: CASGEVAGVDTGELFF

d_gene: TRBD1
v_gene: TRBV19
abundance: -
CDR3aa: CASSVSRDRAFYEQFF

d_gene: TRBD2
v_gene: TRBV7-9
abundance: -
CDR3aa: CASSFGGILGSYNEQFF

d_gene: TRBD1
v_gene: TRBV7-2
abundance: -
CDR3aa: CASSTGQGARTEAFF

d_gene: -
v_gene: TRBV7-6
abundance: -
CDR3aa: CASSLDRLETQYF

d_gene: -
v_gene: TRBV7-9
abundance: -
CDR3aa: CASSLLQVNTGELFF

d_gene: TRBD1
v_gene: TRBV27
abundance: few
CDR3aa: CASRTGGGFGKLFF

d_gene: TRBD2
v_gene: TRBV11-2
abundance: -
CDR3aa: CASRGLTTSTDTQYF

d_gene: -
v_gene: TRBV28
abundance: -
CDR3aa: CASSPRGRKNEKLFF

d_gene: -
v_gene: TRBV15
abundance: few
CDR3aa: CATSREDRLNTEAFF

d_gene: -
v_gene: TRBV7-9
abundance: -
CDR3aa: CASSPPEAGELFF

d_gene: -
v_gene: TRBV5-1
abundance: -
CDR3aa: CASSLDLGNTIYF

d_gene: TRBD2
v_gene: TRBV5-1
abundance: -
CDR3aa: CASRSSGGSLFGEQYF

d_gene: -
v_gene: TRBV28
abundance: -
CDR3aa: CASTSGQGSYEQYF

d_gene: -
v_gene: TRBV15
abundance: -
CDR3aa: CATSRAKGVTDTQYF

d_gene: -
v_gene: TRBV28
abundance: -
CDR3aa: CASSLEIGQPQHF

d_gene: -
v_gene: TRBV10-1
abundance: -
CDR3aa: CASSVRGSEQFF

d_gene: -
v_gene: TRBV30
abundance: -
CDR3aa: CAWSNLREQFF

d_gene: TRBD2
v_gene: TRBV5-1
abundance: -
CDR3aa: CASSSGGTSGQETQYF

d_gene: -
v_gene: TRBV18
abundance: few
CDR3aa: CASSPLVAGELFF

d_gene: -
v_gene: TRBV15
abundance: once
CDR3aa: CATSRDGLRGNEQFF

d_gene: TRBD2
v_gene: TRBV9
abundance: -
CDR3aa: CASSPQTSGTYEQYF

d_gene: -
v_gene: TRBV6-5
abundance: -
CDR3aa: CASSTQQGLAYEQYF

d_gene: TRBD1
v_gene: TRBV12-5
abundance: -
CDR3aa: CASGLGTGTGADF

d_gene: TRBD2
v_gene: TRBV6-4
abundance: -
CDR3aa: CASSSDSGSSYNEQFF